The T cell receptor (beta chain) under discussion was sequenced for a study of blood T cell repertoires in COVID-19. The CDR3 length is 14 residues. Trimming removed 5 bases from V and 8 bases from J; junction bases left unmatched: 2. CDR1 is SGHAT and CDR2 is FQNNGV in the germline V gene. Libraries were prepared by immunoSEQ multiplex PCR; TCRdb keeps only in-frame clonotypes and omits some of them. The sample includes tens of thousands of clones, 76% of them seen just once. What was sequenced was peripheral blood. This clonotype originated in a man aged 60 to 75 with COVID-19, enrolled during active disease. V usage is TRBV11-2 and J usage is TRBJ1-6; 11 bases fit TRBD1. Here the CDR3 reads CASSTGQGDSPLHF. The CDR3 coding sequence is TGTGCCAGCAGCACGGGACAGGGGGATTCACCCCTCCACTTT.